A single sample gave rise to the 14 T cell receptor beta chains below, sequenced in a study of monozygotic twins with inflammatory bowel disease. TCRdb re-called the 5' RACE reads, yielding one record per CDR3 amino acid sequence without DNA. The sample's table shows about 160,000 distinct CDR3 sequences. The sequenced sample consisted of blood. The origin of the receptors is a human donor with ulcerative colitis or Crohn's disease, or a healthy co-twin of an affected twin (not recorded which).

V usage is TRBV20-1 and J usage is TRBJ1-1; TCRdb names TRBD1, which stays unverified in the absence of DNA. Germline assignment: CDR1 DFQATT and CDR2 SNEGSKA (reference sequence). This CDR3 has 15 residues. This CDR3 reads CSASPGETGNTEAFF.

The gene calls are TRBV19 and TRBJ1-1; absent DNA, TCRdb's TRBD1 call cannot be checked. The CDR3 is 14 amino acids. Germline V lookup: CDR1 LNHDA, CDR2 SQIVND (reference sequence). The CDR3 is CASSPNRGWTEAFF.

The chain joins TRBV7-8 to TRBJ2-1. The CDR3 has 14 amino acids. Germline V lookup: CDR1 SGHVS, CDR2 FQNEAQ. The CDR3 region is CASSPGTSYNEQFF. The full variable domain, completed using reference TRBV7-8 and TRBJ2-1, is GAGVSQSPRYKVAKRGQDVALRCDPISGHVSLFWYQQALGQGPEFLTYFQNEAQLDKSGLPSDRFFAERPEGSVSTLKIQRTQQEDSAVYLCASSPGTSYNEQFFGPGTRLTVL.

The chain carries TRBV19 and TRBJ2-1. The CDR3 spans 13 residues. The V gene's germline CDR1 is LNHDA and CDR2 SQIVND (reference sequence). CDR3 sequence: CASSIANRNEQFF.

The chain couples TRBV5-6 to TRBJ2-4; TCRdb indicates TRBD1, and absent DNA this call remains unverified. The germline CDR1 and CDR2 sequences are SGHDT and YYEEEE. The CDR3 totals 12 residues. The CDR3 sequence: CASSLPGNIQYF.

V and J are TRBV20-1 and TRBJ1-4. This CDR3 spans 15 amino acids. The germline gives CDR1 DFQATT, CDR2 SNEGSKA (reference sequence). The CDR3 here is CSARDLTARGEKLFF.

The V gene is TRBV20-1, the J gene TRBJ2-1; with no DNA, the TCRdb D assignment of TRBD1 cannot be verified. The CDR3 extends over 16 amino acids. CDR1 DFQATT and CDR2 SNEGSKA come from the germline V gene (reference sequence). CDR3 sequence reads: CSAREPGQSSYNEQFF.

The chain combines TRBV5-1 with TRBJ1-2; the TCRdb D gene call, TRBD1, has no DNA to confirm it. The germline gives CDR1 SGHRS, CDR2 YFSETQ. The CDR3 has 16 amino acids. CDR3 sequence: CASSNNPGTGSNGYTF.

The chain has TRBV12-3 or TRBV12-4 and TRBJ1-2; TCRdb's D gene call, TRBD1, goes unchecked for lack of DNA. This CDR3 region has 15 residues. The CDR3 loop reads CASSATQGRNYGYTF.

The CDR3 sequence is CASSLWGLAGEDTQYF. This rearrangement joins TRBV7-2 to TRBJ2-3; TCRdb's D call of TRBD2 is untestable without DNA. The CDR3 extends over 16 amino acids. Germline assignment: CDR1 SGHTA and CDR2 FQGNSA.

V gene TRBV4-3 combines with J gene TRBJ1-2. The CDR3 extends over 14 amino acids. Germline V CDR1 and CDR2: LGHNA, YSLEER. The CDR3 here is CASSQDPRANGYTF.

The chain employs TRBV5-1 and TRBJ2-7; TCRdb calls TRBD2, which cannot be checked without DNA. Germline V gives CDR1 SGHRS, CDR2 YFSETQ. This CDR3 has 15 residues. The CDR3 reads CASSTASGASYEQYF.

This chain links TRBV2 with TRBJ2-7; TCRdb's D call, TRBD1, is unchecked because there is no DNA. The CDR3 length is 16 residues. CDR1 is SNHLY, CDR2 FYNNEI, per germline. The CDR3 reads CASSEGQGWTTYEQYF.

The rearrangement joins TRBV5-1 to TRBJ1-5; absent DNA, TCRdb's TRBD1 call cannot be checked. The germline V gene has CDR1 SGHRS and CDR2 YFSETQ. The CDR3 length is 17 residues. The CDR3 loop is CASSLLPGGGSNQPQHF.